This record concerns one T cell receptor (beta chain) sequence. This entry comes from a study of T cell changes during pregnancy in multiple sclerosis. The CDR3 contains 14 residues. V was cut by 5 bases and J by 4 bases, with 17 bases left in between. CDR1 and CDR2 (germline): GTSNPN, SVGIG (reference sequence). Method: immunoSEQ multiplex PCR; TCRdb's copy keeps in-frame clones and lacks some. Of tens of thousands of clones listed, 90% are singletons. V usage is TRBV30 and J usage is TRBJ1-2; perhaps TRBD1 as D (5 bases). This sequence originates from a female donor in good health, enrolled as a control in a pregnancy study. Sequenced here: peripheral blood, sampled in the third trimester of pregnancy. Written as DNA, the CDR3 is TGTGCCTGGGGCCCAGGAGGGGCATTCTATGGCTACACCTTC. Amino acid sequence: CAWGPGGAFYGYTF.